These 26 T cell receptor beta chains were sequenced from one sample in a study of shared clonotypes between healthy human individuals (TCRdb year 2020). Receptor amplification or capture employed the immunoSEQ multiplex PCR assay. Not all clones reach the TCRdb copy of this immuneACCESS table, which keeps in-frame sequences only. Checked studies attribute under half of the gap to unresolved V genes and leave the rest unexplained. Counted in this sample were 1,500,000 or so clones; less than 99% of them appeared once. In total, the top ten clones hold 0.3% to 0.45% of the sample. Source material: naive CD4+ T cells sorted from blood. In the paper's terms, the cell subset or site label means: CD45RA+ positively selected. These receptors were taken from a man younger than 40 in good health.

The chain couples TRBV9 to TRBJ2-7; 8 nucleotides match TRBD2. This CDR3 spans 15 amino acids. Unmatched junction bases numbered 6, after V lost 4 bases and J lost 0 bases. CDR1 and CDR2 from the germline V gene are SGDLS and YYNGEE. The CDR3 DNA reads TGTGCCAGCAGCCCAGACGGGACTAGCTCCTACGAGCAGTACTTC. Translating gives CASSPDGTSSYEQYF.

The rearrangement links TRBV28 to TRBJ1-5, with TRBD1 matching over 9 bases. The CDR3 is made up of 14 amino acids. With 7 bases clipped from V and 1 base from J, the junction kept 2 bases outside the gene matches. Germline V gives CDR1 MDHEN, CDR2 SYDVKM. CDR3: CASMDRGSNQPQHF. The CDR3 region has the DNA TGTGCCAGCATGGACAGGGGCAGCAATCAGCCCCAGCATTTT.

The V gene is TRBV9, the J gene TRBJ2-1, with 9 nucleotides matching TRBD1. The CDR3 is made up of 14 amino acids. Trimming cost V 6 bases and J 4 bases; bases outside gene matches: 5. Germline loops: CDR1 SGDLS, CDR2 YYNGEE. CDR3 loop: CASTPGQGYNEQFF. CDR3 nucleotides: TGTGCCAGCACCCCGGGACAGGGATACAATGAGCAGTTCTTC.

The rearrangement uses TRBV11-3 and TRBJ2-5; 11 nucleotides align to TRBD2. CDR1 and CDR2 from the germline V gene are SGHNT and YENEEA. The CDR3 has 14 amino acids. V shed 3 bases, J shed 4 bases, and the junction held 1 base outside the gene matches. The CDR3 bases are TGTGCCAGCAGCTTGACTAGCGGGACAGAGACCCAGTACTTC. Its protein product is CASSLTSGTETQYF. The full variable domain, its missing parts supplied by reference TRBV11-3 and TRBJ2-5, is EAGVVQSPRYKIIEKKQPVAFWCNPISGHNTLYWYLQNLGQGPELLIRYENEEAVDDSQLPKDRFSAERLKGVDSTLKIQPAELGDSAVYLCASSLTSGTETQYFGPGTRLLVL.

The gene calls are TRBV11-3 and TRBJ2-2; D ambiguous. V was clipped by 3 bases and J by 7 bases, with 12 bases between them. The CDR3 runs 14 residues. Germline assignment: CDR1 SGHNT and CDR2 YENEEA. The CDR3, as DNA: TGTGCCAGCAGCTTGTCTCCGGGCAGCGGGGAGCTGTTTTTT. Translated, it gives CASSLSPGSGELFF.

This chain joins TRBV27 and TRBJ1-2; TRBD1 aligns across 9 bases. This CDR3 region has 13 residues. V shed 5 bases and J 8 bases; nucleotides not matched to a gene: 6. CDR1 MNHEY and CDR2 SMNVEV come from the germline V gene (reference sequence). DNA for the CDR3: TGTGCCAGCAGTAGAGGACAGGGGTACGGCTACACCTTC. This gives the protein CASSRGQGYGYTF.

This clone was observed a single time. The rearrangement joins TRBV10-3 to TRBJ1-5; D unresolved. This CDR3 is 14 amino acids long. Trimming stripped 2 bases from V and 4 bases from J, with 9 bases between. Germline values: CDR1 ENHRY, CDR2 SYGVKD. CDR3 nucleotide sequence: TGTGCCATCAGTGAGGGGGTGGGGAATCAGCCCCAGCATTTT. Translating it yields CAISEGVGNQPQHF.

This sequence joins TRBV7-9 and TRBJ2-7; 7 positions agree with TRBD2. Trimming took 4 bases from V and 5 from J; bases not matched to a gene: 11. CDR1 SEHNR and CDR2 FQNEAQ come from the germline V gene (reference sequence). The CDR3 length is 15 residues. The CDR3 protein is CASSSRLATRNEQYF. For the CDR3, the DNA is TGTGCCAGCAGCTCCCGACTAGCAACTAGGAACGAGCAGTACTTC.

Comment on this clone: Different DNA sequences within this sample yield the same CDR3. The genes are TRBV27 and TRBJ2-1; D is unresolved. V gave up 2 bases and J gave up 2 bases, with 4 bases separating them. This CDR3 is built from 13 residues. Looked up from germline, CDR1 is MNHEY and CDR2 is SMNVEV (reference sequence). DNA of the CDR3: TGTGCCAGCAGTTTAGGCGCCTACAATGAGCAGTTCTTC. Its protein is CASSLGAYNEQFF.

Only one count was recorded for this clone. The chain links TRBV18 to TRBJ2-2; D not resolved. The CDR3 is made up of 15 amino acids. CDR1 and CDR2 from the germline V gene are KGHSH and LQKENI. Trimming removed 3 bases from V and 0 bases from J, with 8 bases in between. The CDR3 loop reads CASSPGVPNTGELFF. DNA for the CDR3: TGTGCCAGCTCACCCGGAGTCCCGAACACCGGGGAGCTGTTTTTT.

Regarding this clone: One junction end does not reproduce the germline sequence, and a read error may be involved. For the CDR3, the DNA is TGCAGTGCCGATTCCGGGACCTCCGTCTATTTT. Translation gives CSADSGTSVYF. The chain joins TRBV20-1 to TRBJ1-4, with TRBD1 as a possible D gene (5 bases). This CDR3 comprises 11 residues. Germline lookup yields CDR1 DFQATT and CDR2 SNEGSKA (reference sequence).

The rearrangement joins TRBV11-2 to TRBJ2-1, with D hard to call. Trimming took off 6 bases at V and 5 bases at J, with 14 bases between the two ends. The CDR3 has 14 residues. Germline V CDR1 and CDR2: SGHAT, FQNNGV. In DNA, the CDR3 is TGTGCCAGCAGATTAATAGCCCTCAACAATGAGCAGTTCTTC. Protein product: CASRLIALNNEQFF.

The genes are TRBV27 and TRBJ2-1; 13 bases are shared with TRBD2. The CDR3 is made up of 15 amino acids. V was clipped by 5 bases and J by 6 bases; unmatched bases: 4. Germline V CDR1 and CDR2: MNHEY, SMNVEV (reference sequence). The CDR3 spells CASSPGLAGFNEQFF. CDR3 nucleotide sequence: TGTGCCAGCAGTCCGGGACTAGCGGGGTTCAATGAGCAGTTCTTC.

This chain joins TRBV5-1 and TRBJ2-7; 8 bases map to TRBD1. Looked up from germline, CDR1 is SGHRS and CDR2 is YFSETQ. This CDR3 spans 16 amino acids. V lost 4 bases to trimming and J lost 2 bases; unmatched junction nucleotides: 11. The CDR3 nucleotides read TGCGCCAGCAGCCCCACAGACAGGGGCCTCACCTACGAGCAGTACTTC. This encodes CASSPTDRGLTYEQYF. The full variable domain, rest sourced from reference TRBV5-1 and TRBJ2-7, is KAGVTQTPRYLIKTRGQQVTLSCSPISGHRSVSWYQQTPGQGLQFLFEYFSETQRNKGNFPGRFSGRQFSNSRSEMNVSTLELGDSALYLCASSPTDRGLTYEQYFGPGTRLTVT.

The chain joins TRBV15 to TRBJ1-5; D perhaps matches TRBD1 (5 bases). Germline loops: CDR1 LNHNV, CDR2 YYDKDF (reference sequence). The CDR3 consists of 15 residues. The V end was cut by 1 base, the J end by 4 bases, with 11 bases between. This CDR3 reads CATSRVDRTNQPQHF. CDR3 bases: TGTGCCACCAGCAGAGTTGACAGAACGAATCAGCCCCAGCATTTT.

The chain carries TRBV2 and TRBJ2-5; possible D gene TRBD1, 5 bases. V lost 8 bases and J 5 bases, leaving 15 bases between the germline ends. The CDR3 length is 13 residues. Per germline, CDR1 SNHLY and CDR2 FYNNEI. CDR3 sequence: CASRWGSRETQYF. The DNA of the CDR3 is TGTGCCAGCCGGTGGGGCTCACGGGAGACCCAGTACTTC.

The chain employs TRBV7-9 and TRBJ1-1; D may be TRBD1 (6 bases). Trimming stripped 5 bases from V and 1 base from J, with 17 bases between. The length of the CDR3 is 16 residues. Looked up from germline, CDR1 is SEHNR and CDR2 is FQNEAQ (reference sequence). The chain's CDR3 is CASSGGPGHSNTEAFF. CDR3 sequence (DNA): TGTGCCAGCAGCGGTGGACCGGGACACTCGAACACTGAAGCTTTCTTT.

The CDR3 nucleotides are TGTGCCAGTAGTATAATTACAGGGGCGGCTCGGAGCCCCATATATTTT. The encoded protein is CASSIITGAARSPIYF. The V and J genes are TRBV19 and TRBJ1-3; 7 bases line up with TRBD1. Germline V gene sequence: CDR1 LNHDA, CDR2 SQIVND (reference sequence). The ends lost 2 bases at V and 11 bases at J; junction bases unmatched: 15. The CDR3 is 16 amino acids.

The V and J genes are TRBV5-1 and TRBJ2-2; weak D call: TRBD2 (5 bases). V lost 2 bases, J lost 1 base, and 12 bases lay in between. CDR1 and CDR2 from the germline V gene are SGHRS and YFSETQ. This CDR3 comprises 16 residues. Here the CDR3 DNA reads TGCGCCAGCAGCTTTTTCGGCGGGTTGAACACCGGGGAGCTGTTTTTT. As protein: CASSFFGGLNTGELFF.

Turning to this clone: The CDR3 carries no conserved terminal phenylalanine or tryptophan, so it likely arises from a read error. The DNA is omitted, as the CDR3 cannot be located on it reliably, and the CDR3 follows TCRdb's listing. V gene TRBV5-1 combines with J gene TRBJ1-4; the table's D gene call, TRBD1, was not cross checked with the DNA. Both ends counted, the CDR3 spans 11 residues. Germline V gene sequence: CDR1 SGHRS, CDR2 YFSETQ. CDR3: CASRLWDRDRG.

The chain has TRBV19 and TRBJ1-5, with D tentatively TRBD1 (6 bases). Trimming left V 3 bases short and J 4 bases short, with 16 bases between. There are 16 residues in the CDR3. Germline CDR1 and CDR2: LNHDA and SQIVND (reference sequence). The CDR3 sequence: CASSMLGTGSNQPQHF. CDR3 DNA sequence: TGTGCCAGTAGTATGTTGGGTACAGGGAGTAATCAGCCCCAGCATTTT.

This chain joins TRBV2 and TRBJ1-4; 8 bases map to TRBD1. Trimming at V came to 10 bases and at J to 5 bases, leaving 12 bases not matched to a gene. The CDR3 sequence is 15 residues long. Germline CDR1 reads SNHLY; CDR2 reads FYNNEI. The CDR3 spells CATNYNRGWNEKLFF. The CDR3 DNA sequence: TGTGCCACTAATTATAACAGGGGGTGGAATGAAAAACTGTTTTTT.

This chain links TRBV10-1 with TRBJ2-2; D perhaps matches TRBD2 (7 bases). Trimming removed 5 bases from V and 6 bases from J, with 25 bases in between. CDR1 and CDR2 (germline): WNHNN, SYGVQD (reference sequence). The CDR3 is 18 residues long. The chain's CDR3 is CASSQGRTSRPPPGELFF. The DNA of the CDR3 is TGCGCCAGCAGTCAGGGGCGGACTAGTCGACCCCCCCCCGGGGAGCTGTTTTTT.

The CDR3 DNA sequence: TGTGCCAGCAGCCCGACAGGGGCCACCGGGGAGCTGTTTTTT. Residues: CASSPTGATGELFF. The chain carries TRBV7-2 and TRBJ2-2, with 8 bases lining up with TRBD1. V lost 5 bases to trimming and J lost 4 bases; unmatched junction nucleotides: 3. This CDR3 comprises 14 residues. Germline V CDR1 and CDR2: SGHTA, FQGNSA.

This clone was recorded once. The chain is built from TRBV6-5 and TRBJ2-7; a weak D match, TRBD1 (6 bases). Germline V CDR1 and CDR2: MNHEY, SVGAGI. This CDR3 region has 13 residues. The V end lost 6 bases, the J end lost 2 bases, and 11 bases lay between the germline ends. CDR3 nucleotides: TGTGCCAGCAGACTACGACAGGCCTACGAGCAGTACTTC. It specifies CASRLRQAYEQYF.

The V call is TRBV10-1, the J call TRBJ1-5; D gene ambiguous. The CDR3 extends over 12 amino acids. Trimming took off 3 bases at V and 7 bases at J, with 7 bases between the two ends. Per germline, CDR1 WNHNN and CDR2 SYGVQD (reference sequence). For the CDR3, the DNA is TGCGCCAGCAGTGAAGACCTCCAGCCCCAGCATTTT. It yields the protein CASSEDLQPQHF.